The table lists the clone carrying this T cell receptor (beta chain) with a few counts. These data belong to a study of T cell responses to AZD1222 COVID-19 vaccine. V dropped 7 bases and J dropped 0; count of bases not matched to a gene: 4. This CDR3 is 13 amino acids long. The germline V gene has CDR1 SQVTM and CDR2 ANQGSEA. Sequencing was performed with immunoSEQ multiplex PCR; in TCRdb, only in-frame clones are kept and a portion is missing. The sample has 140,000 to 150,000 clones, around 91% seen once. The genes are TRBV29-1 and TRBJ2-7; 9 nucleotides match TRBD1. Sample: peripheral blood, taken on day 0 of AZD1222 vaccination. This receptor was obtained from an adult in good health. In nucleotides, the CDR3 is TGCAGCGCAGGACAGGGGAGCTCCTACGAGCAGTACTTC. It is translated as CSAGQGSSYEQYF.